A selection of T cell receptor beta chains follows, all from one sample in a study of resident and recirculating memory T cells in vitiligo. Clones were sequenced by immunoSEQ multiplex PCR, and TCRdb holds only the in-frame ones, with some missing. Here the sample spans tens of thousands of clones, roughly nine tenths being singletons. Specimen: blood. The receptors derive from a male donor with vitiligo. Each CDR3 is given with its conserved first and last residue. The D gene is left open where the match is weak. Some rows have no size entry. The others give once, few or many, or a class for an expanded clone.

j_call	v_call	cdr3_length	clone_size	d_call	cdr3_nt	cdr3_aa
TRBJ2-2	TRBV11-3	18	-	TRBD2	TGTGCCAGCAGCTCCCCGGGACTAGCGGGGGAGGCTGCTGGGGAGCTGTTTTTT	CASSSPGLAGEAAGELFF
TRBJ2-5	TRBV29-1	15	-	-	TGCAGCGTAGAATACTTCAGGGAAACCCAAGAGACCCAGTACTTC	CSVEYFRETQETQYF
TRBJ2-3	TRBV13	16	-	TRBD2	TGTGCCAGCAGCTTCCTTGGACTAGCGGATACAGATACGCAGTATTTT	CASSFLGLADTDTQYF
TRBJ1-2	TRBV5-4	12	-	-	TGTGCCAGCAGCTTGGACGGTGCCTCGGACACCTTC	CASSLDGASDTF
TRBJ2-3	TRBV10-3	15	-	-	TGTGCCATCAGTCTTTCTCAGGGAAGCACAGATACGCAGTATTTT	CAISLSQGSTDTQYF
TRBJ2-3	TRBV5-6	16	-	TRBD2	TGTGCCAGCAGCTCTGCAACTAGCGGGGGGGCAGATACGCAGTATTTT	CASSSATSGGADTQYF
TRBJ1-2	TRBV4-3	16	-	-	TGCGCCAGCAGCCCTTCCTACAGCAGGACTAACTATGGCTACACCTTC	CASSPSYSRTNYGYTF
TRBJ2-7	TRBV25-1	17	-	-	TGTGCCAGCAAGCTCCGACTACCTAAATCCGAACGCCACGAGCAGTACTTC	CASKLRLPKSERHEQYF
TRBJ1-1	TRBV7-3	16	-	TRBD1	TGTGCCAGCAGCGCAATGCCGGGACAGGGGAACACTGAAGCTTTCTTT	CASSAMPGQGNTEAFF
TRBJ1-4	TRBV7-2	15	-	-	TGTGCCAGCAGCTTTATCGGGGGAACTAATGAAAAACTGTTTTTT	CASSFIGGTNEKLFF
TRBJ2-7	TRBV2	16	-	TRBD1	TGTGCCAGCAGGGACAGGTCAGTAGGCACCTTTTACGAGCAGTACTTC	CASRDRSVGTFYEQYF
TRBJ2-5	TRBV6-5	16	-	-	TGTGCCAGCAGTTACTCGACCGCAGAGGTATGGGAGACCCAGTACTTC	CASSYSTAEVWETQYF
TRBJ1-2	TRBV9	17	-	TRBD1	TGTGCCAGCAGCTTAAACCGGGACAGGGGATCTAACTATGGCTACACCTTC	CASSLNRDRGSNYGYTF
TRBJ2-1	TRBV7-3	16	once	TRBD2	TGTGCCAGCAGCTTAACGGGCGGGGGGGCCGGCAATGAGCAGTTCTTC	CASSLTGGGAGNEQFF
TRBJ2-2	TRBV6-4	16	-	TRBD1	TGTGCCAGCAGTGACTCAGGGGACAGGGGTACCGGGGAGCTGTTTTTT	CASSDSGDRGTGELFF
TRBJ1-4	TRBV7-9	16	-	-	TGTGCCAGCAGCTACACGAGCGGGACGGCGCATGAAAAACTGTTTTTT	CASSYTSGTAHEKLFF
TRBJ2-3	TRBV7-9	15	-	-	TGTGCCAGCCTCGAGGGGGGAGGGGGTTCAGATACGCAGTATTTT	CASLEGGGGSDTQYF
TRBJ2-7	TRBV7-7	13	-	TRBD1	TGTGCTAGCAGCCTCGGGACAGGGGCCGAGCAGTACTTC	CASSLGTGAEQYF
TRBJ2-3	TRBV4-3	18	-	TRBD2	TGCGCCAGCAGCCAGTCTACGGGGGGGCCGTTAGCATCAGATACGCAGTATTTT	CASSQSTGGPLASDTQYF
TRBJ1-4	TRBV18	15	-	TRBD1	TGTGCCAGCTCACCACCGGGACAGCCTAATGAAAAACTGTTTTTT	CASSPPGQPNEKLFF
TRBJ2-1	TRBV7-3	16	-	TRBD2	TGTGCCAGCAGCCGCCGGGAAGCGGGGGGCTACAATGAGCAGTTCTTC	CASSRREAGGYNEQFF
TRBJ1-1	TRBV28	14	once	-	TGTGCCAGCAGTTTTGGGGGGGGCTACACTGAAGCTTTCTTT	CASSFGGGYTEAFF
TRBJ2-7	TRBV5-6	14	-	TRBD1	TGTGCCAGCAGCTTGACCGGACAGGCCTACGAGCAGTACTTC	CASSLTGQAYEQYF
TRBJ1-4	TRBV28	16	-	-	TGTGCCAGCAGGGGCCTCGACAGCTCAACTAATGAAAAACTGTTTTTT	CASRGLDSSTNEKLFF
TRBJ1-5	TRBV7-2	12	-	-	TGTGCCAGCAGCTTATACAATCAGCCCCAGCATTTT	CASSLYNQPQHF
TRBJ2-3	TRBV6-5	15	-	TRBD1	TGTGCCAGCAGTCCGGGACAGGGGGCCACAGATACGCAGTATTTT	CASSPGQGATDTQYF
TRBJ1-4	TRBV4-2	15	-	TRBD1	TGTGCCAGCAGCCGTCGGACAGGGCAATTCGGGAAACTGTTTTTT	CASSRRTGQFGKLFF
TRBJ2-5	TRBV5-1	14	-	-	TGCGCCAGCAGCGGGGGGACAGACCAAGAGACCCAGTACTTC	CASSGGTDQETQYF
TRBJ2-3	TRBV7-2	15	-	-	TGTGCCAGCTCGTTGGAGGATTGGGGCACAGATACGCAGTATTTT	CASSLEDWGTDTQYF
TRBJ2-1	TRBV12-5	16	few	TRBD2	TGTGCTAGCAGAATTACTAGCGGGGGTCTGAACAATGAGCAGTTCTTC	CASRITSGGLNNEQFF
TRBJ1-2	TRBV28	16	-	TRBD1	TGTGCCAGCAGTTTATGGCAACAGGGGGCGGGCTATGGCTACACCTTC	CASSLWQQGAGYGYTF
TRBJ2-2	TRBV6-4	14	few	TRBD2	TGTGCCAGCAGTGCGGGGGGGAACACCGGGGAGCTGTTTTTT	CASSAGGNTGELFF